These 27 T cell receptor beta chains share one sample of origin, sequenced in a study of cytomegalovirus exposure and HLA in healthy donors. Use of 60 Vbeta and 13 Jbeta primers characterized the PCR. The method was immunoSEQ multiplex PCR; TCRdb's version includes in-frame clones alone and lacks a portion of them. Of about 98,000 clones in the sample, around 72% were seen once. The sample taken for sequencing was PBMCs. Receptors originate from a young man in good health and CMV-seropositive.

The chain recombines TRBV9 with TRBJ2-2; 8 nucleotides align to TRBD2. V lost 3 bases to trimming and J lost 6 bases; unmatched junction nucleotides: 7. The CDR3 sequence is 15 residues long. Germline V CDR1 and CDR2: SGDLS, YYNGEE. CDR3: CASSGPGTRSGELFF. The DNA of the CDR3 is TGTGCCAGCAGCGGTCCCGGGACTAGATCCGGGGAGCTGTTTTTT.

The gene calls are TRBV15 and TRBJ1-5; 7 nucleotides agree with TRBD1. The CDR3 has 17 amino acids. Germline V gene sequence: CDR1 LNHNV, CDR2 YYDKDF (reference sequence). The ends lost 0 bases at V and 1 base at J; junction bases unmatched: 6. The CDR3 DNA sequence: TGTGCCACCAGCAGAGATCCGGACAGGCACAGCAATCAGCCCCAGCATTTT. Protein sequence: CATSRDPDRHSNQPQHF. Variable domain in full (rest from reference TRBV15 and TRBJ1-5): DAMVIQNPRYQVTQFGKPVTLSCSQTLNHNVMYWYQQKSSQAPKLLFHYYDKDFNNEADTPDNFQSRRPNTSFCFLDIRSPGLGDTAMYLCATSRDPDRHSNQPQHFGDGTRLSIL.

CDR3 residues: CAISEFGTGVAKNIQYF. For the CDR3, the DNA is TGTGCCATCAGTGAGTTTGGGACAGGCGTAGCCAAAAACATTCAGTACTTC. The chain carries TRBV10-3 and TRBJ2-4; TRBD1 matches 8 bases. The CDR3 is 17 residues long. Germline V gene lookup returns CDR1 ENHRY and CDR2 SYGVKD. V dropped 1 base and J dropped 0; count of bases not matched to a gene: 5.

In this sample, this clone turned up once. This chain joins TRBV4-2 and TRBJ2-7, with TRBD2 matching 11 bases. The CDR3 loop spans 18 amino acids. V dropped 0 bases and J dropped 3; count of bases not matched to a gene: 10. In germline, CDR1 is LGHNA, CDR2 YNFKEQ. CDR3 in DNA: TGTGCCAGCAGCCAAGATTGGGGACTAGCGGAAATTTACTACGAGCAGTACTTC. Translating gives CASSQDWGLAEIYYEQYF.

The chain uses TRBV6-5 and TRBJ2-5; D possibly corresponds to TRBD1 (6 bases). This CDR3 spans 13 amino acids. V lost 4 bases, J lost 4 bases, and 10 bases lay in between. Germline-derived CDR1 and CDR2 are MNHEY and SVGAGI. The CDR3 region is CASSFRGRETQYF. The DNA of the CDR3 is TGTGCCAGCAGTTTCAGGGGCCGAGAGACCCAGTACTTC.

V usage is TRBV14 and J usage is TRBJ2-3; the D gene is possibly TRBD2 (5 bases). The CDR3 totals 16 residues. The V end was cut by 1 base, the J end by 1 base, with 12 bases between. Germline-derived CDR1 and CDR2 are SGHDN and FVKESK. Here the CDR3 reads CASSQAPGLGTDTQYF. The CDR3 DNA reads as TGTGCCAGCAGCCAAGCACCGGGGTTGGGCACAGATACGCAGTATTTT.

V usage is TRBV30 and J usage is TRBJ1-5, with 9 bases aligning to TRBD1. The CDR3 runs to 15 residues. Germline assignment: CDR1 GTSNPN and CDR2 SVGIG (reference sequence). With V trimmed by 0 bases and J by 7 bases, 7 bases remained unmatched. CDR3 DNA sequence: TGTGCCTGGAGTGTAGAGGACAGGGGAAGCCAGCCCCAGCATTTT. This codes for CAWSVEDRGSQPQHF.

In DNA, the CDR3 is TGTGCCAGCAGCTTAGTAAGGGAGGGGGGGCACGGACAGCGGGATACGCAGTATTTT. Translation gives CASSLVREGGHGQRDTQYF. This chain joins TRBV11-2 and TRBJ2-3, with a weak D call TRBD2 (7 bases). Germline V lookup: CDR1 SGHAT, CDR2 FQNNGV. The CDR3 is 19 amino acids. V shed 1 base and J shed 6 bases, with 26 bases lying between them.

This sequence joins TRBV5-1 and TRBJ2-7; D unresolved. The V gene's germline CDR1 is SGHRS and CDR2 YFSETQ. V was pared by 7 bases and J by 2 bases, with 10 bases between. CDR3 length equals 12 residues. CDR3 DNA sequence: TGCGCCAGCGCTGCAAGCGCCTACGAGCAGTACTTC. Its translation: CASAASAYEQYF.

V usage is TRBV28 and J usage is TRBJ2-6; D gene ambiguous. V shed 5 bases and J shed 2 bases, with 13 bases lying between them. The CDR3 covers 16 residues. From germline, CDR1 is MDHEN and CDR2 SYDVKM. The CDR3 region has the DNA TGTGCCAGCAGTCCTCGGTTGGGCGCTGGGGCCAACGTCCTGACTTTC. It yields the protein CASSPRLGAGANVLTF. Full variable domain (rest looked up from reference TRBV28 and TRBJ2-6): DVKVTQSSRYLVKRTGEKVFLECVQDMDHENMFWYRQDPGLGLRLIYFSYDVKMKEKGDIPEGYSVSREKKERFSLILESASTNQTSMYLCASSPRLGAGANVLTFGAGSRLTVL.

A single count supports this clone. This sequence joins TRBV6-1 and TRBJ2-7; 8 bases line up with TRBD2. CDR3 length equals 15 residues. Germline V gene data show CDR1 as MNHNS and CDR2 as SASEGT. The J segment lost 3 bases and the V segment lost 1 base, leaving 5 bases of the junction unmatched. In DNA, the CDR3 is TGTGCCAGCAGTGAAGACGGGGGGGAGTACTACGAGCAGTACTTC. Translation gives CASSEDGGEYYEQYF.

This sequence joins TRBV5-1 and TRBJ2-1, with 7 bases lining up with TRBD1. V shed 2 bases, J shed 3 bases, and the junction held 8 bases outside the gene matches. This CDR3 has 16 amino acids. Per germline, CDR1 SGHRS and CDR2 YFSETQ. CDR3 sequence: CASSLPQGNLYNEQFF. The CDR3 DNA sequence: TGCGCCAGCAGCTTACCACAGGGGAACCTCTACAATGAGCAGTTCTTC.

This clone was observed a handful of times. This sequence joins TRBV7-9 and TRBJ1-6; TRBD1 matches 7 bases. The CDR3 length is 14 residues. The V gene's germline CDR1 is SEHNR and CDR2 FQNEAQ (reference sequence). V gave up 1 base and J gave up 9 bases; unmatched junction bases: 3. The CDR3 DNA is TGTGCCAGCAGCTTAGAACAGGGGAGTTCACCCCTCCACTTT. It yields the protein CASSLEQGSSPLHF.

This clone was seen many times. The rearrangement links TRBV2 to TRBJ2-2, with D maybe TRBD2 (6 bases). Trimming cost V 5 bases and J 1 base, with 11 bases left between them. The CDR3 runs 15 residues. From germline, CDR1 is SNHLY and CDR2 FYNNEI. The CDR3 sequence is CASSPGRLNTGELFF. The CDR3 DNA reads TGTGCCAGCAGTCCAGGGAGGTTGAACACCGGGGAGCTGTTTTTT.

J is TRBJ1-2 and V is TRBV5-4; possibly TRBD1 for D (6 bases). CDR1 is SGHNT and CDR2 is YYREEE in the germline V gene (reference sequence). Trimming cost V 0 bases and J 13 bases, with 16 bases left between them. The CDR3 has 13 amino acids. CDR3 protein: CASSLDSGGLVTF. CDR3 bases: TGTGCCAGCAGCTTGGACAGTGGGGGCCTGGTCACCTTC.

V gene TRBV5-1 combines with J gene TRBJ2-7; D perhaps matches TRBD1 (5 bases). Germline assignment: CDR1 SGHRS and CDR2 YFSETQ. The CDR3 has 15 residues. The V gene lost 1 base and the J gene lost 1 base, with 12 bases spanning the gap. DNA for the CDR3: TGCGCCAGCAGCTTGTCAGGGTTTGAGTCCTACGAGCAGTACTTC. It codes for CASSLSGFESYEQYF. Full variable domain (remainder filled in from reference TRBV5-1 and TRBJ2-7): KAGVTQTPRYLIKTRGQQVTLSCSPISGHRSVSWYQQTPGQGLQFLFEYFSETQRNKGNFPGRFSGRQFSNSRSEMNVSTLELGDSALYLCASSLSGFESYEQYFGPGTRLTVT.

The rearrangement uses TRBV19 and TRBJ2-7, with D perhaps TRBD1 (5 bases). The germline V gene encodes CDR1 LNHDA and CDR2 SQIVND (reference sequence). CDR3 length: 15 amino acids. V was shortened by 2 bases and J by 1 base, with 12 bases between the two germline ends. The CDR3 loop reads CASSISGRASYEQYF. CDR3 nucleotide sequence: TGTGCCAGTAGTATAAGTGGCAGGGCTTCCTACGAGCAGTACTTC. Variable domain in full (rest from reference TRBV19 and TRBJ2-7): DGGITQSPKYLFRKEGQNVTLSCEQNLNHDAMYWYRQDPGQGLRLIYYSQIVNDFQKGDIAEGYSVSREKKESFPLTVTSAQKNPTAFYLCASSISGRASYEQYFGPGTRLTVT.

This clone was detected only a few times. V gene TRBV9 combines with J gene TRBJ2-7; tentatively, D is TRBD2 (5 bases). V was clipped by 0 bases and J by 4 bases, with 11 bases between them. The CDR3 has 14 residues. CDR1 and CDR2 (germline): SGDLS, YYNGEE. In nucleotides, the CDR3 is TGTGCCAGCAGCGTAGGAGGGCAGCTTTACGAGCAGTACTTC. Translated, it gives CASSVGGQLYEQYF.

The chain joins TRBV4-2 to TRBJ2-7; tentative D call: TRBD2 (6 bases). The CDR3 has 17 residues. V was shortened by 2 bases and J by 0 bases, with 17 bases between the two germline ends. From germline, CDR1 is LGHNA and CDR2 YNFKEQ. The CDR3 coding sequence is TGTGCCAGCAGCCAACAGTCGTCGGGACTCAGCTCCTACGAGCAGTACTTC. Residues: CASSQQSSGLSSYEQYF.

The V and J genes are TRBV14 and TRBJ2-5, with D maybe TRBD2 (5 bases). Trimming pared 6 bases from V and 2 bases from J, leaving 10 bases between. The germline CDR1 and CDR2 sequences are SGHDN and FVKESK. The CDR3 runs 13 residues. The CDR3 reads CASRTGNQETQYF. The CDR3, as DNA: TGTGCCAGCAGGACGGGGAATCAAGAGACCCAGTACTTC.

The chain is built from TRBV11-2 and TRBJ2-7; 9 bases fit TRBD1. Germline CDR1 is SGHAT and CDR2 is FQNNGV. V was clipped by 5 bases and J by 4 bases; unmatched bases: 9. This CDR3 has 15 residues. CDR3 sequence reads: CASSKDRGPLYEQYF. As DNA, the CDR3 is TGTGCCAGCAGCAAGGACAGGGGCCCCCTTTACGAGCAGTACTTC.

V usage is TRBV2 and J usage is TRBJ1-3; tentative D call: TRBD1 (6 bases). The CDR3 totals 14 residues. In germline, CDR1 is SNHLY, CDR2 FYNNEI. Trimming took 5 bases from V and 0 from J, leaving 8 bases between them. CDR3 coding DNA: TGTGCCAGCAGTCCGGACAGCTCTGGAAACACCATATATTTT. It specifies CASSPDSSGNTIYF.

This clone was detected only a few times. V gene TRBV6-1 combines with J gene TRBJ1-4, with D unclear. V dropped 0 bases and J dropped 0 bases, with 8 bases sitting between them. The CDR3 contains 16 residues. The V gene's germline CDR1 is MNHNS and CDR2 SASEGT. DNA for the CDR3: TGTGCCAGCAGTGAAGCTTCGGTTGCAACTAATGAAAAACTGTTTTTT. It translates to CASSEASVATNEKLFF.

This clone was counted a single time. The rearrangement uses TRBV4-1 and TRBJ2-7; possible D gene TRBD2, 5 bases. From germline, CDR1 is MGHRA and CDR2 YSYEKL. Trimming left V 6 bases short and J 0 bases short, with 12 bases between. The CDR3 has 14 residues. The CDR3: CASSPPGLSYEQYF. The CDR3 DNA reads TGCGCCAGCAGTCCCCCCGGACTCTCCTACGAGCAGTACTTC.

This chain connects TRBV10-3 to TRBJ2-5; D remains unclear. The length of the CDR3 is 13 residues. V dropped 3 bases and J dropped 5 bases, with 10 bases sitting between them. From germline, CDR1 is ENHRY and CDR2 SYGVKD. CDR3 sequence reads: CAISDPQRETQYF. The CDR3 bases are TGTGCCATCAGTGATCCTCAACGGGAGACCCAGTACTTC.

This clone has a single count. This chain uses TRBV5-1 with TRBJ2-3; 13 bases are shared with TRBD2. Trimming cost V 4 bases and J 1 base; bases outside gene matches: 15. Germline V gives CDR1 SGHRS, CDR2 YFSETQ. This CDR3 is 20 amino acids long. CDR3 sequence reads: CASSTRTSGGPPGGTDTQYF. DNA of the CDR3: TGCGCCAGCAGCACCCGGACTAGCGGGGGCCCCCCGGGGGGCACAGATACGCAGTATTTT. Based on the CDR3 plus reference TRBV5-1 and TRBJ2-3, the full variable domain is KAGVTQTPRYLIKTRGQQVTLSCSPISGHRSVSWYQQTPGQGLQFLFEYFSETQRNKGNFPGRFSGRQFSNSRSEMNVSTLELGDSALYLCASSTRTSGGPPGGTDTQYFGPGTRLTVL.

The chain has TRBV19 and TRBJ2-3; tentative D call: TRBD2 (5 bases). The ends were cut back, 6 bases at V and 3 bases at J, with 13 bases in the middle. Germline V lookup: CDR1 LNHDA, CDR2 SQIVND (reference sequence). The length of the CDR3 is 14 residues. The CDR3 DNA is TGTGCCAGTAGCCGACGCACTAGGACAGATACGCAGTATTTT. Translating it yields CASSRRTRTDTQYF.